This record covers a single TCR beta chain. At the DNA level, this CDR3 is encoded by other sequences in the same sample as well. The data derive from a study of T cell changes during pregnancy in multiple sclerosis. Clones were sequenced by immunoSEQ multiplex PCR, and TCRdb holds only the in-frame ones, with some missing. Found here are just under 65,000 clones, 90% of them singletons; the top ten hold about 2%. The sample here was peripheral blood, taken in the second trimester of pregnancy. The source is a female donor in good health, enrolled as a control in a pregnancy study.

The CDR3 sequence: CASSLMGQGVYYEQYF. In nucleotides, the CDR3 is TGTGCCAGCAGTTTAATGGGACAGGGAGTTTACTACGAGCAGTACTTC. This chain links TRBV27 with TRBJ2-7; TRBD1 matches at 9 bases. V trimming: 2 bases; J trimming: 3 bases; junction bases outside the gene matches: 8. CDR3 length equals 16 residues. CDR1 and CDR2 from the germline V gene are MNHEY and SMNVEV (reference sequence).